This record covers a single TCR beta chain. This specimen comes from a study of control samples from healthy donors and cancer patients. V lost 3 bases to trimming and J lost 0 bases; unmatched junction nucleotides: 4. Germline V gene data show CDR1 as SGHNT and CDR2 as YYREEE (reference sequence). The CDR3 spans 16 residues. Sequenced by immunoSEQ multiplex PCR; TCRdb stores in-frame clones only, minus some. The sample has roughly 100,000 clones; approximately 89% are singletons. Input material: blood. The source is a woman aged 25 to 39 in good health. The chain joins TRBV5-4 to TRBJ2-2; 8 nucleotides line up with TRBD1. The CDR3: CASSSGQGTNTGELFF. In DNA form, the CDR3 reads TGTGCCAGCAGCTCTGGACAGGGAACGAACACCGGGGAGCTGTTTTTT.